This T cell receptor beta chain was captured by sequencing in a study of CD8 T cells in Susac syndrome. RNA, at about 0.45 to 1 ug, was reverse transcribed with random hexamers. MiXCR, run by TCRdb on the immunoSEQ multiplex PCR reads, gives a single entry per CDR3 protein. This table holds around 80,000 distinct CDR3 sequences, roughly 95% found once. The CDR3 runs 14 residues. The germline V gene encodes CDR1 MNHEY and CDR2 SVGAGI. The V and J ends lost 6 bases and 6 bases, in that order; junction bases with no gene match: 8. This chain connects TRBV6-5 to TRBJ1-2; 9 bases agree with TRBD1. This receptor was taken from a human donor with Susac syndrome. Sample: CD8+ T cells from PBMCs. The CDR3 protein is CASRHRDRVDGYTF. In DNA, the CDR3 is TGTGCCAGCAGGCACCGGGACAGGGTCGATGGCTACACCTTC.